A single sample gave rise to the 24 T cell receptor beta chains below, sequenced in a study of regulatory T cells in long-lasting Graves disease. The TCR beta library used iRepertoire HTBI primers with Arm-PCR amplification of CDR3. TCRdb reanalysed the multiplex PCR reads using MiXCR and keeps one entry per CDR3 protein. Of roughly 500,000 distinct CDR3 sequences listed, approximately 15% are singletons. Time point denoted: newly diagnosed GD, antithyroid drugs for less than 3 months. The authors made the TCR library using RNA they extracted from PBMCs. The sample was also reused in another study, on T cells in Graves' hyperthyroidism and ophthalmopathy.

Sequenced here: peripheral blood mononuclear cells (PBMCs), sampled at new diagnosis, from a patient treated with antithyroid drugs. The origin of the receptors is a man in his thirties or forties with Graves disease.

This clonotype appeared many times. The CDR3 nucleotides read TGTGCCAGCAGTTCCAGGGGGCTGGAGACCCAGTACTTC. Its protein product is CASSSRGLETQYF. This chain joins TRBV11-2 and TRBJ2-5, with TRBD1 matching over 8 bases. The CDR3 is made up of 13 amino acids. Germline V lookup: CDR1 SGHAT, CDR2 FQNNGV. The ends lost 6 bases at V and 5 bases at J; junction bases unmatched: 5.

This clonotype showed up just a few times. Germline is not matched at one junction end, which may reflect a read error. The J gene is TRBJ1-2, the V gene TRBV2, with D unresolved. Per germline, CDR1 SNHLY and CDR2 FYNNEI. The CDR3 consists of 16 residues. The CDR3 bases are TGTGCCAGCAGTGAAGATGGGTGGGAGGGCAGTCATGGCAACACCTTC. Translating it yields CASSEDGWEGSHGNTF. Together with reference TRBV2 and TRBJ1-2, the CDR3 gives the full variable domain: EPEVTQTPSHQVTQMGQEVILRCVPISNHLYFYWYRQILGQKVEFLVSFYNNEISEKSEIFDDQFSVERPDGSNFTLKIRSTKLEDSAMYFCASSEDGWEGSHGNTFGSGTRLTVV.

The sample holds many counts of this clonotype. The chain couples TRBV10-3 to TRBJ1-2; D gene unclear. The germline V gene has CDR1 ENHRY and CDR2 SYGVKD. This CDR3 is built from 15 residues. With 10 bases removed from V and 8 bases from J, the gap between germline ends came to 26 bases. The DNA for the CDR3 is TGTGCCACCGCACTGGACGTTACCCTTCGTCGGGGCTACACCTTC. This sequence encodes CATALDVTLRRGYTF.

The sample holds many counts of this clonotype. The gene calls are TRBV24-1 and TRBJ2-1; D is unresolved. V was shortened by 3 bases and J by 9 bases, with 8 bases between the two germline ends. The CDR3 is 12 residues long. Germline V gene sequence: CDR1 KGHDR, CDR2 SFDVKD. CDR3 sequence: CATSDEPAEQFF. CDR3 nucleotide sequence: TGTGCCACCAGTGATGAACCAGCTGAGCAGTTCTTC.

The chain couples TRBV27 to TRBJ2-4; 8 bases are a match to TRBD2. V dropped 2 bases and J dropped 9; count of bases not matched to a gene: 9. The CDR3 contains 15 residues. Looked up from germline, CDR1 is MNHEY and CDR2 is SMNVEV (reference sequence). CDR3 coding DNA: TGTGCCAGCAGTTTAAGGCTAGCGGGTACCCCCATTCAGTACTTC. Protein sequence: CASSLRLAGTPIQYF.

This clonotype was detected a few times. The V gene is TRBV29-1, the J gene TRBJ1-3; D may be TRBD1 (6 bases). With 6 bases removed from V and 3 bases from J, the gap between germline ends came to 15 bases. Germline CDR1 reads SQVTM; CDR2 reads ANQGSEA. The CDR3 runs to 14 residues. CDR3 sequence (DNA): TGCAGCGTAGCCGCTGGGACATTTGGAAACACCATATATTTT. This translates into CSVAAGTFGNTIYF.

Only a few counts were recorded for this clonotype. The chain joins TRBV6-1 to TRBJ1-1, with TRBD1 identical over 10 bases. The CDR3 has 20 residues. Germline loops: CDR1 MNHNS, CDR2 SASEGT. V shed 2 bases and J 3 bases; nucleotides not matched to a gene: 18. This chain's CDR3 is CASSETKFSSWTGGYTEAFF. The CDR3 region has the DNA TGTGCCAGCAGTGAAACCAAATTCTCGTCTTGGACAGGGGGATACACTGAAGCTTTCTTT.

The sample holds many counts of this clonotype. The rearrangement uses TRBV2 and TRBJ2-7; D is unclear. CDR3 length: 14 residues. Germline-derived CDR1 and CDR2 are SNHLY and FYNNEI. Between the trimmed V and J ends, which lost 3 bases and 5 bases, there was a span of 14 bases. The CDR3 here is CASSEAAHRDEQYF. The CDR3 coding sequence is TGTGCCAGCAGTGAGGCAGCACACCGAGACGAGCAGTACTTC.

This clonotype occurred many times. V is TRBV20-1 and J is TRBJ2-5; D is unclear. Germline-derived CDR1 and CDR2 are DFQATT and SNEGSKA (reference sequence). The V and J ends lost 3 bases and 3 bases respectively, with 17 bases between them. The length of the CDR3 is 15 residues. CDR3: CSASWPHRPKETQYF. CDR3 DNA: TGCAGTGCTAGCTGGCCTCATCGCCCCAAAGAGACCCAGTACTTC.

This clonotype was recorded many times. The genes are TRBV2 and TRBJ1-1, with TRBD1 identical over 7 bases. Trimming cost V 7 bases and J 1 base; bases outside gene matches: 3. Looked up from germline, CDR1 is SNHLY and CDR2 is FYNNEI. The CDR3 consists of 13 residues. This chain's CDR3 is CASIQGGNTEAFF. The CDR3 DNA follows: TGTGCCAGCATCCAGGGGGGGAACACTGAAGCTTTCTTT.

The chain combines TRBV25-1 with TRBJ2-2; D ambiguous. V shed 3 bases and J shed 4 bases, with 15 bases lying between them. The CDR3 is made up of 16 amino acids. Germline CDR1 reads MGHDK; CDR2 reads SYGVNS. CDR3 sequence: CASSDAYLASTGELFF. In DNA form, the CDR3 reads TGTGCCAGCAGTGACGCCTACCTTGCTTCCACCGGGGAGCTGTTTTTT.

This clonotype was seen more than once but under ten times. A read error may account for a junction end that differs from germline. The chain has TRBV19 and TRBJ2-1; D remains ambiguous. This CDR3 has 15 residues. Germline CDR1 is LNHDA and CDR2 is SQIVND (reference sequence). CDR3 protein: CASSIGQNSYNEQFF. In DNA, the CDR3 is TGTGCCAGTAGTATAGGCCAGAACTCCTACAATGAGCAATTCTTC.

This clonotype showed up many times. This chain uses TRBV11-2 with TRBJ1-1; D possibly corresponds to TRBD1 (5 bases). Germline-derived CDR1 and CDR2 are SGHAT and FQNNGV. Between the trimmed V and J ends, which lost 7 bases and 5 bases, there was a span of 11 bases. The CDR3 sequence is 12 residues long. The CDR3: CASILGVTEAFF. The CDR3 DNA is TGTGCCAGCATCCTAGGGGTTACTGAAGCTTTCTTT. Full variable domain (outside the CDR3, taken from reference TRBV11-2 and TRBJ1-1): EAGVAQSPRYKIIEKRQSVAFWCNPISGHATLYWYQQILGQGPKLLIQFQNNGVVDDSQLPKDRFSAERLKGVDSTLKIQPAKLEDSAVYLCASILGVTEAFFGQGTRLTVV.

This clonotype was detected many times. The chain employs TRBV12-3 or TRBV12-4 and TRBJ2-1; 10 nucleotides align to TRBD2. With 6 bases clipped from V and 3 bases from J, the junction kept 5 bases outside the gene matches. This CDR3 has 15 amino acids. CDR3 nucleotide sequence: TGTGCCAGCAGGAAGAGCGGGAGGGACTACAATGAGCAGTTCTTC. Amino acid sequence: CASRKSGRDYNEQFF.

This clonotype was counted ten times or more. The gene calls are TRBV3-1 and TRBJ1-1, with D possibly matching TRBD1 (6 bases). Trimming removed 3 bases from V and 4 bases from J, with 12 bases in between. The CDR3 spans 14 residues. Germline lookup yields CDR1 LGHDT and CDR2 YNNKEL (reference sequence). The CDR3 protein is CASSQVQGRTEAFF. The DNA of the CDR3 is TGTGCCAGCAGCCAGGTACAGGGACGCACTGAAGCTTTCTTT.

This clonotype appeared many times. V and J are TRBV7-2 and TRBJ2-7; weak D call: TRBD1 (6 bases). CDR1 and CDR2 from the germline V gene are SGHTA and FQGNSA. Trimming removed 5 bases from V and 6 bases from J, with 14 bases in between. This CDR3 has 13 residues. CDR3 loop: CASSQYRDREQYF. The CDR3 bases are TGTGCCAGCAGCCAATACAGGGATCGCGAGCAGTACTTC.

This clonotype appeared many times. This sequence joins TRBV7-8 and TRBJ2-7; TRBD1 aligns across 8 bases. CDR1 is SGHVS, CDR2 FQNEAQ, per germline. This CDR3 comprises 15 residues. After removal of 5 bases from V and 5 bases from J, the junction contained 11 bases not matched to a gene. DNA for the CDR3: TGTGCCAGCAGCCCAAGACAGGGGCGCATCAACGAGCAGTACTTC. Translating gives CASSPRQGRINEQYF.

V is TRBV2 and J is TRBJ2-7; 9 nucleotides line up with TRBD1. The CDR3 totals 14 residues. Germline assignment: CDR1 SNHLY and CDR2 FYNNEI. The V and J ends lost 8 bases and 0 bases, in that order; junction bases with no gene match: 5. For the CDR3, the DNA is TGTGCCAGCGGAAGGGACAGGGACTCCTACGAGCAGTACTTC. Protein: CASGRDRDSYEQYF. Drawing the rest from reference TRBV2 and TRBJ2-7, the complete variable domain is EPEVTQTPSHQVTQMGQEVILRCVPISNHLYFYWYRQILGQKVEFLVSFYNNEISEKSEIFDDQFSVERPDGSNFTLKIRSTKLEDSAMYFCASGRDRDSYEQYFGPGTRLTVT.

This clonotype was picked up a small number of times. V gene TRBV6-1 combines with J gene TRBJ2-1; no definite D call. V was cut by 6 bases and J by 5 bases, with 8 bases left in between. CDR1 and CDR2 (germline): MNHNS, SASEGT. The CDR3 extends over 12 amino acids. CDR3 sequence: CASSRYNNEQFF. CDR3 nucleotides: TGTGCCAGCAGCCGGTATAACAATGAGCAGTTCTTC.

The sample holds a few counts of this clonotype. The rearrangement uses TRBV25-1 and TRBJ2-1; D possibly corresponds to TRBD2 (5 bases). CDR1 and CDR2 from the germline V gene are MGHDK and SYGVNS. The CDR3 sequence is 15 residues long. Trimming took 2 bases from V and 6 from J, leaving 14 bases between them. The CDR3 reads CASSEGSAGGNEQFF. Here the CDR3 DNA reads TGTGCCAGCAGTGAAGGTAGCGCCGGCGGCAATGAGCAGTTCTTC.

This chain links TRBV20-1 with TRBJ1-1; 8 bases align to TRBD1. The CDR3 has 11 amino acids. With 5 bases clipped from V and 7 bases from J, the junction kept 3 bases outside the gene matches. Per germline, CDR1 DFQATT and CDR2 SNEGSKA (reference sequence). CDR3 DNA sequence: TGCAGTGCTCTACAGGGGGGTGAAGCTTTCTTT. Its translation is CSALQGGEAFF.

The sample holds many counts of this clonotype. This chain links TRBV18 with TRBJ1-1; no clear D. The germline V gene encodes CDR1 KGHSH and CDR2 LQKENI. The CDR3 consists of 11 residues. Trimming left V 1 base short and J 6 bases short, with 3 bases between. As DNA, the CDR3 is TGTGCCAGCTCACCACGGGCTGAAGCTTTCTTT. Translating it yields CASSPRAEAFF.

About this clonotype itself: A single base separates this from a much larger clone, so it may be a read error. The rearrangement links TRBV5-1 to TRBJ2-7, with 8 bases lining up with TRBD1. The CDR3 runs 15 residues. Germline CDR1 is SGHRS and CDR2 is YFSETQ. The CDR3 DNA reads TGCACCAGCAGCTCCTTAGGACAGGGCGAATACGAGCAGTACTTC. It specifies CTSSSLGQGEYEQYF.

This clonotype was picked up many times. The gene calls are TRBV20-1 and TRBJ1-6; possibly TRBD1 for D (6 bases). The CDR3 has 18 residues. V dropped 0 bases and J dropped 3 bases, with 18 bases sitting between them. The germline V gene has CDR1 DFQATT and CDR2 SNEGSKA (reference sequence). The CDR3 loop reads CSARDRSGGRVYNSPLHF. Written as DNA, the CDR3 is TGCAGTGCTAGAGATAGAAGCGGGGGGCGAGTCTATAATTCACCCCTCCACTTT.